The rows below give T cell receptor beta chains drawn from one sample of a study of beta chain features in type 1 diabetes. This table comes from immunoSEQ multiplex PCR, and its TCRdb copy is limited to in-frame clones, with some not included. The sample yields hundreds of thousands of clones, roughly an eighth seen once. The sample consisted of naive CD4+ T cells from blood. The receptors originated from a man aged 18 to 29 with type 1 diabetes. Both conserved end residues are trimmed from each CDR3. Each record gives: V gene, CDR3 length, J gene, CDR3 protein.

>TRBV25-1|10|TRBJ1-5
ASRGLGQPQH
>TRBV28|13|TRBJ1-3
ASSGTGGTGNTIY
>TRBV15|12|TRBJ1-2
ATSRGGQTYGYT
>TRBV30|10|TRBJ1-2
AWWRGGEGYT
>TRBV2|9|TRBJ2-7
ASKETYEQY
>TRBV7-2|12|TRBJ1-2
ASRLGQQVYGYT
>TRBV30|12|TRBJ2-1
AWSLGGIYNEQF
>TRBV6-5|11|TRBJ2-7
ASSYRTLDRQY
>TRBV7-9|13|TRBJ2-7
ASSLGGQVPHEQY
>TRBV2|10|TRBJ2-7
ASSEHPYEQY
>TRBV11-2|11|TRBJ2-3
ASSPGGPYMGH
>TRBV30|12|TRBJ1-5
AWSVGGSNQPQH
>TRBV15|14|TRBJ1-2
ATSRDLRQPGGGYT
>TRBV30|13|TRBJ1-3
AWRAAGPSGNTIY
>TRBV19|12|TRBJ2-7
ASSRTGVAYEQY
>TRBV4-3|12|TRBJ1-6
ASSLDRDASPLH
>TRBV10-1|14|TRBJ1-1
ASSGGQVEQNTEAF
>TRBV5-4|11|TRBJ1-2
ASSSPANYGYT
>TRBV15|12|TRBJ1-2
ATSGGSGAYGYT
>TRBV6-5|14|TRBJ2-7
ASSYPQGQGLYEQY
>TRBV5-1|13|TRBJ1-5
ASSLGSGGVQPQH
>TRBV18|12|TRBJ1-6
ASSPGGGGSPLH
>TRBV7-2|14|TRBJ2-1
ASSLWVALNYNEQF
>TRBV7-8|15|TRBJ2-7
ASSRTTLAGGPGEQY
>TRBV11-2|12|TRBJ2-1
ASSLDRGSGEQF
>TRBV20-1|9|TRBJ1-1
SASRGGSAF
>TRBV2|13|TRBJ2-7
ASRQGTSGNYEQY
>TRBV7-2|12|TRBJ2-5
ASSQTSGGETQY
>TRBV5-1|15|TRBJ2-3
ASSLPGLAGFTDTQY
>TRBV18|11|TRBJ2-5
ASSPVNGETQY
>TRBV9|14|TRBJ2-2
ASSVAPRGDTGELF
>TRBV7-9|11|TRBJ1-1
ASSQGGGTEAF